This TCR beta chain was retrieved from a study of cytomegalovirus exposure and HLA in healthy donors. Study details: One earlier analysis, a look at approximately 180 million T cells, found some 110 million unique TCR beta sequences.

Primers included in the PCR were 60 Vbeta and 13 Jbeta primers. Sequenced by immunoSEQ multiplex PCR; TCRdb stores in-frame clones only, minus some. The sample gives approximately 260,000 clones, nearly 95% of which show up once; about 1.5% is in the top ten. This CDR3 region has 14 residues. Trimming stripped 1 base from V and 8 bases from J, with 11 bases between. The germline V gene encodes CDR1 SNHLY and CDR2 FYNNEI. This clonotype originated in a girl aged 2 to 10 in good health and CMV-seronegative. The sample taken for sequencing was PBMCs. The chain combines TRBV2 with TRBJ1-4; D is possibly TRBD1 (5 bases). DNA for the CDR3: TGTGCCAGCAGTGAAGAAAGGGGTGGCGAAAAACTGTTTTTT. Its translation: CASSEERGGEKLFF.